Shown below are 2 T cell receptor beta chains from a single sample sequenced in a study of cytomegalovirus exposure and HLA in healthy donors. The PCR made use of 60 Vbeta and 13 Jbeta primers. Data came from immunoSEQ multiplex PCR; TCRdb stores just in-frame clones and leaves some out. This table has about 130,000 clones, about 78% appearing once. The sequencing input was PBMCs. The receptors were gathered from a female donor in good health and CMV-seronegative.

CDR3 loop: CASGFGTGRETQYF. DNA for the CDR3: TGTGCTAGTGGTTTCGGGACAGGGAGAGAGACCCAGTACTTC. This chain joins TRBV12-5 and TRBJ2-5; 9 bases agree with TRBD1. Germline values: CDR1 LGHNT, CDR2 FRNRAP. V dropped 3 bases and J dropped 4; count of bases not matched to a gene: 3. The CDR3 runs to 14 residues.

This clone is a singleton in its sample. The rearrangement links TRBV7-9 to TRBJ2-5; TRBD1 is a possible D gene (6 bases). The V and J ends lost 1 base and 2 bases respectively, with 14 bases between them. CDR1 SEHNR and CDR2 FQNEAQ come from the germline V gene (reference sequence). This CDR3 has 16 residues. The CDR3 protein is CASSLEGRGRQETQYF. The CDR3 region has the DNA TGTGCCAGCAGCTTAGAGGGCAGGGGTCGGCAAGAGACCCAGTACTTC.